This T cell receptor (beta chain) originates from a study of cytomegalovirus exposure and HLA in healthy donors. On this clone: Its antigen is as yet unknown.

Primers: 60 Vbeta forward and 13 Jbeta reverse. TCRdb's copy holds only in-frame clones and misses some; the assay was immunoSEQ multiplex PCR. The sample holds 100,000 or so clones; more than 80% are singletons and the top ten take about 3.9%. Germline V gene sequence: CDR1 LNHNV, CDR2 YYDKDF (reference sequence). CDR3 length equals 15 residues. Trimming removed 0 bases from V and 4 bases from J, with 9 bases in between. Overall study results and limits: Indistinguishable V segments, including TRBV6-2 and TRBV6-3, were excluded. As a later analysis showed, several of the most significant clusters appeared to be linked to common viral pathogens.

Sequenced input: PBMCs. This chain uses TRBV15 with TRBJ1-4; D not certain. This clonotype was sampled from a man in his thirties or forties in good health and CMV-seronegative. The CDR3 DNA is TGTGCCACCAGCAGAGAGGCAGATTATAATGAAAAACTGTTTTTT. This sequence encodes CATSREADYNEKLFF.